This T cell receptor beta chain appears in the sequencing data of a study of blood T cell repertoires in COVID-19. About the research overall: Both acute and convalescent COVID-19 samples were obtained from the United States, Italy and Spain. Sources were T cells, B-cell-depleted T cells, or PBMCs; the material itself was cDNA or gDNA.

In the original workflow: By means of reference gene primer amplification, nucleated cell counts were estimated. Measured with immunoSEQ multiplex PCR; TCRdb has only the in-frame clones, and not every one. V and J calls and clone size are copied from that table; D and trimming were computed from the DNA. The sample comprises about 250,000 clones, approximately 91% of which are singletons, and approximately 2.2% rests with the top ten. The germline V gene encodes CDR1 MNHEY and CDR2 SVGEGT. The trim removed 5 bases at V and 6 bases at J, leaving 6 bases unmatched. This CDR3 contains 14 residues. The chain is built from TRBV6-2 or TRBV6-3 and TRBJ2-2; 7 bases align to TRBD2. This TCR came from a woman aged 40 to 50 who had recovered from COVID-19. The sample consisted of peripheral blood. The CDR3 nucleotides read TGTGCCAGCAGTCGATCCGGGGGGTCCGGGGAGCTGTTTTTT. Its translation is CASSRSGGSGELFF.